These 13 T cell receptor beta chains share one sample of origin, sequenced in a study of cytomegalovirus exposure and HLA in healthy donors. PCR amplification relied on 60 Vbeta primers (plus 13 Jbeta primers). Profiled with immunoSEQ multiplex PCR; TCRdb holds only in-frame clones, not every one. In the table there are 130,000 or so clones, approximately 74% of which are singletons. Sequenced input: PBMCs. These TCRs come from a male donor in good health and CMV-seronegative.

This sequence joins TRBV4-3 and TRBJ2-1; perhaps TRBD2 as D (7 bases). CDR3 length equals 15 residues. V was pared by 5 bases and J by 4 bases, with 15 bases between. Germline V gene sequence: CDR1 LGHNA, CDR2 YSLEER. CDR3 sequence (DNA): TGCGCCAGCAGCTATGGCGGGGGCATGTACAATGAGCAGTTCTTC. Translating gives CASSYGGGMYNEQFF.

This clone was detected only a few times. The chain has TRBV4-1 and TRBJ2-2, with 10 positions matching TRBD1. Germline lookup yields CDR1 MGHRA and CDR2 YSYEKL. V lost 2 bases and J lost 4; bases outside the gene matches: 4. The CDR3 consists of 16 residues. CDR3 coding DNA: TGCGCCAGCAGCCAACCGGGACAGGGGTTCACCGGGGAGCTGTTTTTT. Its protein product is CASSQPGQGFTGELFF.

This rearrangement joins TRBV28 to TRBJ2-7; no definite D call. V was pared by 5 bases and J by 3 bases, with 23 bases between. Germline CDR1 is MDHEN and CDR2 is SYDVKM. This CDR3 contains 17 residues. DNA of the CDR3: TGTGCCAGCAGTCTCCCAGAGAGGAGTGACCCCTTCTACGAGCAGTACTTC. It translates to CASSLPERSDPFYEQYF. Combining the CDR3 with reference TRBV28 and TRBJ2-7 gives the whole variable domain DVKVTQSSRYLVKRTGEKVFLECVQDMDHENMFWYRQDPGLGLRLIYFSYDVKMKEKGDIPEGYSVSREKKERFSLILESASTNQTSMYLCASSLPERSDPFYEQYFGPGTRLTVT.

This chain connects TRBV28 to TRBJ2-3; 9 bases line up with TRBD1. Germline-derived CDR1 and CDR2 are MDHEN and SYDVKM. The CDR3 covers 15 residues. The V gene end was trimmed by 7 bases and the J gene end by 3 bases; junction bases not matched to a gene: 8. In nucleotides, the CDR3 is TGTGCCAGCATTGGACAGGGGTCATGGACAGATACGCAGTATTTT. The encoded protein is CASIGQGSWTDTQYF.

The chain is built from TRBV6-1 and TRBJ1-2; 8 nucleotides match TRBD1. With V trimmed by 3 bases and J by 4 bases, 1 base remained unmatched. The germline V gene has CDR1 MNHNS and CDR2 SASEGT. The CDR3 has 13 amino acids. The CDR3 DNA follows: TGTGCCAGCAGTGACAGGGGGCCCTATGGCTACACCTTC. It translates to CASSDRGPYGYTF.

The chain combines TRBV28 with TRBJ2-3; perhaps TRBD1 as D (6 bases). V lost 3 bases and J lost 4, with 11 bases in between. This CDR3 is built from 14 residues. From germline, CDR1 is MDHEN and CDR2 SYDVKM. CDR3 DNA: TGTGCCAGCAGTTTGGGCACAGGGTCAGATACGCAGTATTTT. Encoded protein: CASSLGTGSDTQYF.

The CDR3 region is CASLLVRRERGQFYEQFF. The DNA for the CDR3 is TGCGCCAGCCTCCTCGTTCGACGGGAGAGGGGTCAGTTCTATGAGCAGTTCTTC. The chain links TRBV10-1 to TRBJ2-1, with D possibly matching TRBD2 (6 bases). Germline-derived CDR1 and CDR2 are WNHNN and SYGVQD (reference sequence). The CDR3 contains 18 residues. V lost 8 bases and J lost 8, with 31 bases in between.

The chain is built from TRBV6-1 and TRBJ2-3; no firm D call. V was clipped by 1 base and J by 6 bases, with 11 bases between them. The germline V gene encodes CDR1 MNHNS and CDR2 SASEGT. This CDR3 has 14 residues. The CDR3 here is CASSEGQQWDTQYF. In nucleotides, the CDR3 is TGTGCCAGCAGTGAAGGACAACAGTGGGATACGCAGTATTTT.

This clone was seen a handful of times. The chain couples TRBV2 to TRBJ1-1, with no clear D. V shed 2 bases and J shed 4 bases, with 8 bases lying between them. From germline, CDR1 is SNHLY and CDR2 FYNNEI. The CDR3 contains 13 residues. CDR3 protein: CASSEFVGTEAFF. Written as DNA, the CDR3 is TGTGCCAGCAGTGAATTTGTCGGCACTGAAGCTTTCTTT.

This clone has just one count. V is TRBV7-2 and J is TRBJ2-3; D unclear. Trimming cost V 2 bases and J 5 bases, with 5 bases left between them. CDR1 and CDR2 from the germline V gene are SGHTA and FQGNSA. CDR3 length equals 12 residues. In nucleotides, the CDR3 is TGTGCCAGCAGCTTATCTTTAGATACGCAGTATTTT. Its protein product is CASSLSLDTQYF.

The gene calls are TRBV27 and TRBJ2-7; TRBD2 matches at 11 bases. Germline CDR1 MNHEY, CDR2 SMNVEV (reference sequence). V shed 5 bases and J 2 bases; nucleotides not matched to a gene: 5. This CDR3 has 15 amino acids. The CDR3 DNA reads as TGTGCCAGCAGTCCGGGACTAGCGGCTCCCTACGAGCAGTACTTC. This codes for CASSPGLAAPYEQYF.

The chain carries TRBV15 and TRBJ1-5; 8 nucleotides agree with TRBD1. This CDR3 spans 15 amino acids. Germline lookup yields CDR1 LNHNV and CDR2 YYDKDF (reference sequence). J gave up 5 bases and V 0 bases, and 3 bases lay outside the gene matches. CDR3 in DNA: TGTGCCACCAGCAGAGATGCAGGGGGCTATCAGCCCCAGCATTTT. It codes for CATSRDAGGYQPQHF.

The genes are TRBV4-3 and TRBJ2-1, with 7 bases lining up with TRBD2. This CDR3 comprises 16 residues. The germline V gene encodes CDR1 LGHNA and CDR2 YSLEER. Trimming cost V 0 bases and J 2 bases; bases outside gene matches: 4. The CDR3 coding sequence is TGCGCCAGCAGCCAAGATAAGCGGGAACCCTACAATGAGCAGTTCTTC. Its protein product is CASSQDKREPYNEQFF.